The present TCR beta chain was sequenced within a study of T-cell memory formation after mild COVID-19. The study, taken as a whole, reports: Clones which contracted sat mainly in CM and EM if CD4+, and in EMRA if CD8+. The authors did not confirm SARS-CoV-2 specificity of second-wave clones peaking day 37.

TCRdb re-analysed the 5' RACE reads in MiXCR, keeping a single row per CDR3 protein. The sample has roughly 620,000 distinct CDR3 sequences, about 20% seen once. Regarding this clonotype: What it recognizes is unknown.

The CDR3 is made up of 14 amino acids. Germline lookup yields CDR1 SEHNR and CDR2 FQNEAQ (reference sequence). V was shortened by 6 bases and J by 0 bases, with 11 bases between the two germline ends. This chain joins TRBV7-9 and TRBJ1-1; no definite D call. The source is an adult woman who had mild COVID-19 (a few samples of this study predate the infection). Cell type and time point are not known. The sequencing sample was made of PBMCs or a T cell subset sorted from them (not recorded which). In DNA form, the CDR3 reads TGTGCCAGCAGATTGAAAATGCTGAACACTGAAGCTTTCTTT. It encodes CASRLKMLNTEAFF.